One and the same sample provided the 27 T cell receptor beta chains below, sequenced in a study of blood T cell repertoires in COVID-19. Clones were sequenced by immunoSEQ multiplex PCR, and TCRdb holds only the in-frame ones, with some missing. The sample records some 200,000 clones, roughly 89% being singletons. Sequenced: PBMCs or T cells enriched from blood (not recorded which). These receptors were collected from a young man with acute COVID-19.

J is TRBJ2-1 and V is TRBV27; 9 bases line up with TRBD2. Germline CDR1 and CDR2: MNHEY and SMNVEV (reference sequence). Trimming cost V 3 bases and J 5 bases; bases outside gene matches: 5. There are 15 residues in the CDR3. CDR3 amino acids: CASSLSVAGDNEQFF. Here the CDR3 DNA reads TGTGCCAGCAGTTTGTCGGTAGCGGGAGACAATGAGCAGTTCTTC.

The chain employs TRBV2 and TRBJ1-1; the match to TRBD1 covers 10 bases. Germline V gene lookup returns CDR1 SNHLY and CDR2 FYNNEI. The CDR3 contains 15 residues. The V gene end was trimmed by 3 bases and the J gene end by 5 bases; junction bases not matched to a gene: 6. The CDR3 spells CASSEGTGDRTEAFF. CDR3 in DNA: TGTGCCAGCAGTGAGGGGACAGGGGATCGGACTGAAGCTTTCTTT.

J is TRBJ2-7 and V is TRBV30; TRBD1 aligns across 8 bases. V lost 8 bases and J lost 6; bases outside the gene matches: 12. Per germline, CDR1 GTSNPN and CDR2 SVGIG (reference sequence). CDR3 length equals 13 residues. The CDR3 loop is CARIGTGGSEQYF. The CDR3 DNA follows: TGTGCCAGAATCGGCACAGGGGGATCCGAGCAGTACTTC.

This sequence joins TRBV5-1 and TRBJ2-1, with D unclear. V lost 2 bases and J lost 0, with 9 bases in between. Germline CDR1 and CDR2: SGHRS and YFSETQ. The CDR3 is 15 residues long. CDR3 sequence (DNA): TGCGCCAGCAGCTTCGAACAGAGCTCCTACAATGAGCAGTTCTTC. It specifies CASSFEQSSYNEQFF.

Here the CDR3 DNA reads TGCAGTGCTAATGACCTAGCGGTAGGATCAGATACGCAGTATTTT. As protein: CSANDLAVGSDTQYF. The V and J genes are TRBV20-1 and TRBJ2-3; 7 bases are a match to TRBD2. CDR3 length: 15 residues. The ends lost 4 bases at V and 4 bases at J; junction bases unmatched: 11. From germline, CDR1 is DFQATT and CDR2 SNEGSKA (reference sequence).

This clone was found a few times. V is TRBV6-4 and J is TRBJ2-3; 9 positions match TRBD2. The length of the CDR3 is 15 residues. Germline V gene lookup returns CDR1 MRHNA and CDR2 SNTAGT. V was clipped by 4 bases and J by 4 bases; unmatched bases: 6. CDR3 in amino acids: CASSVAAGGSDTQYF. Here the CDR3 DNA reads TGTGCCAGCAGTGTAGCAGCGGGAGGCTCAGATACGCAGTATTTT.

DNA of the CDR3: TGTGCCAGCAGCTTGGTGGCAGGGGGCTCTGGAAACACCATATATTTT. Translating it yields CASSLVAGGSGNTIYF. This rearrangement joins TRBV7-3 to TRBJ1-3; 7 nucleotides line up with TRBD1. CDR3 length: 16 residues. Germline V gene data show CDR1 as SGHTA and CDR2 as FQGTGA. J lost 0 bases, V lost 3 bases, and 5 bases had no gene match.

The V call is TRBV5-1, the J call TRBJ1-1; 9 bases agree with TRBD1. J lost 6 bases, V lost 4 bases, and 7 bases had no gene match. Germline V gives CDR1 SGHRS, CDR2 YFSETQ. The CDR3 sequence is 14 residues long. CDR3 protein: CASSKPTGGAEAFF. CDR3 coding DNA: TGCGCCAGCAGCAAACCGACAGGGGGGGCTGAAGCTTTCTTT. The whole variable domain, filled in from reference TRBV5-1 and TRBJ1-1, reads KAGVTQTPRYLIKTRGQQVTLSCSPISGHRSVSWYQQTPGQGLQFLFEYFSETQRNKGNFPGRFSGRQFSNSRSEMNVSTLELGDSALYLCASSKPTGGAEAFFGQGTRLTVV.

The chain's CDR3 is CASSLEGRGTEAFF. Here the CDR3 DNA reads TGTGCCAGCAGCTTAGAGGGAAGGGGCACTGAAGCTTTCTTT. J is TRBJ1-1 and V is TRBV11-3; D might be TRBD1 (5 bases). Trimming removed 0 bases from V and 4 bases from J, with 9 bases in between. Germline lookup yields CDR1 SGHNT and CDR2 YENEEA. This CDR3 comprises 14 residues.

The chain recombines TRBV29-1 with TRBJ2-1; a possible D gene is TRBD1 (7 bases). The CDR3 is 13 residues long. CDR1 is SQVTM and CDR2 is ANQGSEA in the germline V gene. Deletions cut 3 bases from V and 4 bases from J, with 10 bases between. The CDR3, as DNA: TGCAGCGTTGACCCAGGGGGGTACAATGAGCAGTTCTTC. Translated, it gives CSVDPGGYNEQFF.

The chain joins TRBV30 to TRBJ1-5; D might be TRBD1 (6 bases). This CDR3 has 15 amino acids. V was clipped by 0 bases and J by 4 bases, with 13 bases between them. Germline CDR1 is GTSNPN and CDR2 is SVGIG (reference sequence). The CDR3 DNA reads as TGTGCCTGGAGTGTCCCCAGGGGTGAAAATCAGCCCCAGCATTTT. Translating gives CAWSVPRGENQPQHF.

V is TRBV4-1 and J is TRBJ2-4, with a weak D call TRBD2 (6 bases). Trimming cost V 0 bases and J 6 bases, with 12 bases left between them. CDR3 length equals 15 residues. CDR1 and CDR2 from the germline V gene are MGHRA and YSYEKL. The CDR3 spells CASSQEGGAGNIQYF. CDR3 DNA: TGCGCCAGCAGCCAAGAAGGAGGGGCAGGAAACATTCAGTACTTC.

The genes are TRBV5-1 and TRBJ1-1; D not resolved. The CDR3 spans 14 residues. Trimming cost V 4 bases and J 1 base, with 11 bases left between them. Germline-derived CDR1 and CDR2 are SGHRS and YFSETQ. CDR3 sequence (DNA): TGCGCCAGCAGCAGTCAGGCAGCGAACACTGAAGCTTTCTTT. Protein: CASSSQAANTEAFF.

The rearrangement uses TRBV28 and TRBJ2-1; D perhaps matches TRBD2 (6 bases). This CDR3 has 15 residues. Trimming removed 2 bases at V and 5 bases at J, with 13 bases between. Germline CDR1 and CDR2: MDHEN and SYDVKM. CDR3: CASSLTGVLNNEQFF. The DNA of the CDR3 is TGTGCCAGCAGTTTAACGGGAGTTCTCAACAATGAGCAGTTCTTC.

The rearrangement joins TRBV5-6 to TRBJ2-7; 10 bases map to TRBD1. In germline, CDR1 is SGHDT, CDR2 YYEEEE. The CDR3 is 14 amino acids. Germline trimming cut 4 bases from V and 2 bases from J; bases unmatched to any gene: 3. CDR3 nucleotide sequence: TGTGCCAGCAGCATCGGGACAGGGGCCTACGAGCAGTACTTC. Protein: CASSIGTGAYEQYF.

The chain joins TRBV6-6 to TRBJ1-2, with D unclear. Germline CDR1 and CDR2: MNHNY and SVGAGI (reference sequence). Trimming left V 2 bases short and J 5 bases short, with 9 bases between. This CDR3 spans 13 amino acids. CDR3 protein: CASSYETTYGYTF. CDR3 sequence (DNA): TGTGCCAGCAGTTACGAGACAACATATGGCTACACCTTC.

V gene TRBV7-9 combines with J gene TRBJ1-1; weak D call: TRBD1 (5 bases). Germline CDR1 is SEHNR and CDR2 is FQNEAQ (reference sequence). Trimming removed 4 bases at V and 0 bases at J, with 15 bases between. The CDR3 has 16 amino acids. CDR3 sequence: CASSSPGREMNTEAFF. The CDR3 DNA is TGTGCCAGCAGCTCCCCAGGGAGGGAGATGAACACTGAAGCTTTCTTT.

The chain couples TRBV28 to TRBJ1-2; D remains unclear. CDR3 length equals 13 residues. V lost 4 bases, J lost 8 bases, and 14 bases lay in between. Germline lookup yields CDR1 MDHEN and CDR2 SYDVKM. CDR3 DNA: TGTGCCAGCAGTTCCACTTCTAGGTGGGGCTACACCTTC. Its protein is CASSSTSRWGYTF.

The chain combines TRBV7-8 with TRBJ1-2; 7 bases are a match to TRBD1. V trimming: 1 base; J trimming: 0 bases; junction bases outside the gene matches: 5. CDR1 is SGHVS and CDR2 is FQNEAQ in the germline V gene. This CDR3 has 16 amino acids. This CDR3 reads CASSLGTRGSNYGYTF. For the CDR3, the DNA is TGTGCCAGCAGCTTAGGCACCAGGGGGTCTAACTATGGCTACACCTTC.

The CDR3 DNA follows: TGTGCCAGTAGTATATCCGGGACTAGCGGTTTTTCTAGCACAGATACGCAGTATTTT. Amino acids: CASSISGTSGFSSTDTQYF. The chain joins TRBV19 to TRBJ2-3; 11 bases line up with TRBD2. With V trimmed by 2 bases and J by 0 bases, 10 bases remained unmatched. Per the germline V gene, CDR1 is LNHDA and CDR2 is SQIVND (reference sequence). The CDR3 is 19 residues long.

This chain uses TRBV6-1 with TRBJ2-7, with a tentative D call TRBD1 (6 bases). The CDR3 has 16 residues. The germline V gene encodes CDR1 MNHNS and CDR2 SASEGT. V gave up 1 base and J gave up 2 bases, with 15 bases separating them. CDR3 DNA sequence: TGTGCCAGCAGTGAAGGGGGGCAGGGAACCGCCTACGAGCAGTACTTC. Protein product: CASSEGGQGTAYEQYF.

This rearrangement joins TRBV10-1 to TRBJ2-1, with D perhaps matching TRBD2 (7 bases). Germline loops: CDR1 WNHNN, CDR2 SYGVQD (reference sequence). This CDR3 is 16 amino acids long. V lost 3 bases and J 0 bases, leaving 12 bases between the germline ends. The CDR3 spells CASSDGGRSSYNEQFF. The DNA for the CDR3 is TGCGCCAGCAGTGACGGGGGGCGAAGCTCCTACAATGAGCAGTTCTTC.

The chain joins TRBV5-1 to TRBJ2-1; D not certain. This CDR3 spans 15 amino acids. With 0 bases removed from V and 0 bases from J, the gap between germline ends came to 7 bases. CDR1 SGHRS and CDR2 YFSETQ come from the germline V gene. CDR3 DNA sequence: TGCGCCAGCAGCTTGGTAGCAACCTCCTACAATGAGCAGTTCTTC. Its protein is CASSLVATSYNEQFF. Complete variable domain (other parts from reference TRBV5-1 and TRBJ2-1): KAGVTQTPRYLIKTRGQQVTLSCSPISGHRSVSWYQQTPGQGLQFLFEYFSETQRNKGNFPGRFSGRQFSNSRSEMNVSTLELGDSALYLCASSLVATSYNEQFFGPGTRLTVL.

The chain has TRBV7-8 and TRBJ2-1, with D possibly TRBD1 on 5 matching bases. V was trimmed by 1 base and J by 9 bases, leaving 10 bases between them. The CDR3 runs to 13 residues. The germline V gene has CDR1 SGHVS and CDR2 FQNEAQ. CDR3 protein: CASSLEQDSEQFF. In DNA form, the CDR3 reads TGTGCCAGCAGCTTAGAGCAAGACAGTGAGCAGTTCTTC.

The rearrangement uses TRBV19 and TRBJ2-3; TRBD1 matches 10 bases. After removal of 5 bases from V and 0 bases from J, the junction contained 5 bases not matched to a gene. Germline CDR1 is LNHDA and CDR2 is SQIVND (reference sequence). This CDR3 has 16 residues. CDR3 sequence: CASSPWTGGSTDTQYF. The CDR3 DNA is TGTGCCAGTAGTCCTTGGACAGGGGGAAGCACAGATACGCAGTATTTT.

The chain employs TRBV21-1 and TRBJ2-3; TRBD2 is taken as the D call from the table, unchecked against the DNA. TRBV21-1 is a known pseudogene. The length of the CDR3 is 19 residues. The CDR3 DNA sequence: TGTGCCAGCAGCGCCGCCGCTAGCGGGAGGACCAATAGCACAGATACGCAGTATTTT. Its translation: CASSAAASGRTNSTDTQYF.

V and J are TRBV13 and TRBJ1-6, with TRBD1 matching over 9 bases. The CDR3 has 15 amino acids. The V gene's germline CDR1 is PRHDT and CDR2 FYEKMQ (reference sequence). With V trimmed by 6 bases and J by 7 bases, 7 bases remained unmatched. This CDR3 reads CASRPGTGNNSPLHF. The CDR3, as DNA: TGTGCCAGCAGGCCCGGGACAGGGAACAATTCACCCCTCCACTTT.